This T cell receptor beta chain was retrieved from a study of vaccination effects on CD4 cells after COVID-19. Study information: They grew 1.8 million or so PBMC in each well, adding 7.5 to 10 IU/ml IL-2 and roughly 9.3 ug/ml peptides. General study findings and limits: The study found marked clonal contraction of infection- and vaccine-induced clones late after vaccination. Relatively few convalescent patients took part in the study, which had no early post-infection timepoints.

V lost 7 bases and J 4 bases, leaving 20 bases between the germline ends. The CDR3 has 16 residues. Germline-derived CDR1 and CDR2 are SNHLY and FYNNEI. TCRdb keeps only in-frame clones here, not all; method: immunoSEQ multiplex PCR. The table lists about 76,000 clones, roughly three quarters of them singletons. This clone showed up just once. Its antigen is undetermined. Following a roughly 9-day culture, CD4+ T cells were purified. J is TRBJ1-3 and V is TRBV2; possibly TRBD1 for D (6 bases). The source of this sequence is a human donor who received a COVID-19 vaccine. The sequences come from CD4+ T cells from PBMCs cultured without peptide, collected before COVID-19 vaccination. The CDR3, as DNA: TGTGCCAGCAAGGATTTGGGGGGCGCGGGGGGAAACACCATATATTTT. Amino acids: CASKDLGGAGGNTIYF.